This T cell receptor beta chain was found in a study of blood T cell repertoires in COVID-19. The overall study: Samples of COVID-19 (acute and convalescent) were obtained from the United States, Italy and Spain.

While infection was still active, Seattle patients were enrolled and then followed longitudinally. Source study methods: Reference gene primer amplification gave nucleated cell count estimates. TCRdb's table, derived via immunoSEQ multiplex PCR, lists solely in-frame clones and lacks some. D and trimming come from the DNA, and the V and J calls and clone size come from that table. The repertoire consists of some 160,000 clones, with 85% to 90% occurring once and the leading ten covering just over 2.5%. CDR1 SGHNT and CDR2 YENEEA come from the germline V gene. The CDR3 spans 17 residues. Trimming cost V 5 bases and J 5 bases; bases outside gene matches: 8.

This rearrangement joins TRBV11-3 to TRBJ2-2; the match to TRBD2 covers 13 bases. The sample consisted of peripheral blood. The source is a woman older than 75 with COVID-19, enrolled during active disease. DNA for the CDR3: TGTGCCAGCAGCCTGACTAGCGGGAGGTTCCTAACCGGGGAGCTGTTTTTT. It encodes CASSLTSGRFLTGELFF.